Listed below are T cell receptor beta chains from one sample, sequenced in a study of T cell responses to AZD1222 COVID-19 vaccine. Measured with immunoSEQ multiplex PCR; TCRdb has only the in-frame clones, and not every one. The sample yields 55,000 to 75,000 clones, 60% to 85% seen once. The sample consisted of peripheral blood, taken on day 0 of AZD1222 vaccination. All receptors come from an adult in good health. CDR3s include the opening cysteine and the closing phenylalanine or tryptophan. A D gene is named only where the DNA matches it firmly. The listing skips clone size in some rows; elsewhere it reads once, few, many or a size class.

J	V	size	D	length	DNA	CDR3
TRBJ1-5	TRBV6-5	.	.	14	TGTGCCAGCAGCCCCGGAGGGGGTAATCAGCCCCAGCATTTT	CASSPGGGNQPQHF
TRBJ2-7	TRBV29-1	.	TRBD1	12	TGCAGCGTGACAGGGGAGTTCGACGAGCAGTACTTC	CSVTGEFDEQYF
TRBJ1-1	TRBV27	.	TRBD1	15	TGTGCCAGCAGTCAGGACAGGGGTTATAACACTGAAGCTTTCTTT	CASSQDRGYNTEAFF
TRBJ1-4	TRBV6-6	.	TRBD1	14	TGTGCCAGCAGTCCTACAGGGGGCGGGGAAAAACTGTTTTTT	CASSPTGGGEKLFF
TRBJ1-5	TRBV3-1/TRBV3-2	once	.	15	TGTGCCAGCAGCCCGAGGTCCACGGGGATCCAGCCCCAGCATTTT	CASSPRSTGIQPQHF
TRBJ2-7	TRBV7-8	.	TRBD1	11	TGTGCCAGCAGCATCGGGACAGGCGAAGACTTC	CASSIGTGEDF
TRBJ2-5	TRBV28	.	.	15	TGTGCCAGCTCGTACGCGCGGCGGAAGAAAGAGACCCAGTACTTC	CASSYARRKKETQYF
TRBJ2-7	TRBV27	.	TRBD2	13	TGTGCCAGTAGCGGGGGCCTTTCCTACGAGCAGTACTTC	CASSGGLSYEQYF
TRBJ2-7	TRBV5-4	.	.	12	TGTGCCAGCAGCACGGACAGTTACGAGCAGTACTTC	CASSTDSYEQYF
TRBJ1-6	TRBV30	.	.	16	TGTGCCTGGAGTGTAAGAGGGACACCCTTCTATTCACCCCTCCACTTT	CAWSVRGTPFYSPLHF
TRBJ1-5	TRBV19	.	.	17	TGTGCCAGTACTCTCACCGCCGTGAGGGTAGGCAATCAGCCCCAGCATTTT	CASTLTAVRVGNQPQHF
TRBJ2-7	TRBV10-2	.	.	12	TGCGCCAGCAGTGCAGCACTATACGAGCAGTACTTC	CASSAALYEQYF
TRBJ1-2	TRBV9	few	.	18	TGTGCCAGCAGCGGCTTGGACGGACAGCGAAAATATAACTATGGCTACACCTTC	CASSGLDGQRKYNYGYTF
TRBJ2-4	TRBV27	.	.	14	TGTGCCAGCAGTCTCCCGGGCGAATCAAACATTCAGTACTTC	CASSLPGESNIQYF
TRBJ2-5	TRBV6-2/TRBV6-3	.	.	15	TGTGCCAGCAGTTACCCCTCGGGGCCTTGGGAGACCCAGTACTTC	CASSYPSGPWETQYF
TRBJ1-2	TRBV2	.	.	14	TGTGCCAGCAGTGAAGCAGGGGTGGGCTATGGCTACACCTTC	CASSEAGVGYGYTF
TRBJ1-6	TRBV5-1	.	.	16	TGCGCCAGCAGCTTTACTACTGCCAAGAATGGTTCACCCCTCCACTTT	CASSFTTAKNGSPLHF
TRBJ2-5	TRBV11-1	.	.	13	TGTGCCAGCAGCCCCGGGGGACCAGAGACCCAGTACTTC	CASSPGGPETQYF
TRBJ2-1	TRBV20-1	.	.	10	TGCAGTGCCTTCTACAATGAGCAGTTCTTC	CSAFYNEQFF
TRBJ2-1	TRBV4-1	.	.	15	TGCGCCAGCAGCCAGTTCGGGCTACGGTTCGATGAGCAGTTCTTC	CASSQFGLRFDEQFF
TRBJ1-1	TRBV12-3/TRBV12-4	.	.	12	TGTGCCAGCAGCCCCTTGAACACTGAAGCTTTCTTT	CASSPLNTEAFF
TRBJ2-2	TRBV7-8	.	.	15	TGTGCCAGCAGCTTAGGTACTACAATCCGCCGGGAGCTGTTTTTT	CASSLGTTIRRELFF
TRBJ1-2	TRBV6-2/TRBV6-3	.	TRBD1	13	TGTGCCAGCAGCCCTCAGGGGGCGTTTGGCTACACCTTC	CASSPQGAFGYTF
TRBJ2-2	TRBV19	.	.	11	TGTGCCACCCGTGGGACCGGGGAGCTGTTTTTT	CATRGTGELFF
TRBJ1-1	TRBV4-2	.	TRBD1	14	TGTGCCAGCAGCCGACAGGGTAGGGACACTGAAGCTTTCTTT	CASSRQGRDTEAFF
TRBJ1-1	TRBV27	.	.	13	TGTGCCAGCAGTTTACAGGGTTTGACTGAAGCTTTCTTT	CASSLQGLTEAFF